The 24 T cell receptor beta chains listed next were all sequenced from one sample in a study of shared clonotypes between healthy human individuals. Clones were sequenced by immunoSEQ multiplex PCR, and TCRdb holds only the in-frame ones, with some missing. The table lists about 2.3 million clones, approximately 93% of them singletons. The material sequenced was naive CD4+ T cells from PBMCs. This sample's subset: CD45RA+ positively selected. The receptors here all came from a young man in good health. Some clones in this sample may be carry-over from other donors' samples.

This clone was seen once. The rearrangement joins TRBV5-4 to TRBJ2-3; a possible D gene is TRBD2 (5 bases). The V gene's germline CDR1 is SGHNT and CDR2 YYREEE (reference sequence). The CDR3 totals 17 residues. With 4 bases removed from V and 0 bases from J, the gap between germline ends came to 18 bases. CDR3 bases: TGTGCCAGCAGCCCTAAGATACTGGCGGGTAGCACAGATACGCAGTATTTT. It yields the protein CASSPKILAGSTDTQYF.

The CDR3 bases are TGTGCCAGCAAGGGGGTCGGGGGCAAGGAGCAGTACTTC. Translated: CASKGVGGKEQYF. The genes are TRBV28 and TRBJ2-7, with D possibly called TRBD1 or TRBD2 (6 bases each). Trimming removed 7 bases from V and 7 bases from J, with 17 bases in between. Germline CDR1 and CDR2: MDHEN and SYDVKM. The CDR3 length is 13 residues.

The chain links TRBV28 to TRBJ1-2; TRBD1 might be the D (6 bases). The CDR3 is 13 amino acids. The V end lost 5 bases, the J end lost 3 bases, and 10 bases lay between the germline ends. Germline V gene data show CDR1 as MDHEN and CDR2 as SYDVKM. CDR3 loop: CASSETGYYGYTF. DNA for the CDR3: TGTGCCAGCAGTGAAACAGGGTACTATGGCTACACCTTC.

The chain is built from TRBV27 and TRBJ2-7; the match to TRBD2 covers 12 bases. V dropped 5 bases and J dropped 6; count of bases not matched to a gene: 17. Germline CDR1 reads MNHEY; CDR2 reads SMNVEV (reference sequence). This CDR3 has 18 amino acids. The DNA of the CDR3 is TGTGCCAGCAGTCACGCCCCGCGGACTAGCGGGACTCTCGCCGAGCAGTACTTC. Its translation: CASSHAPRTSGTLAEQYF.

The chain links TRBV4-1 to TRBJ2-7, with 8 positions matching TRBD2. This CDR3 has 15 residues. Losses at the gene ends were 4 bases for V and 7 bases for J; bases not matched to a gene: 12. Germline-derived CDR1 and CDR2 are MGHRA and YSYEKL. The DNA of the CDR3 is TGCGCCAGCAGCCCTTGGGGACTAGGATCCAGGGAGCAGTACTTC. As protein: CASSPWGLGSREQYF.

In nucleotides, the CDR3 is TGTGCCAGCAGCCGGGGGGGACAAACTGAAGCTTTCTTT. This gives the protein CASSRGGQTEAFF. The chain couples TRBV5-4 to TRBJ1-1, with a tentative D call TRBD1 (6 bases). The CDR3 runs 13 residues. Trimming left V 4 bases short and J 5 bases short, with 12 bases between. Germline V CDR1 and CDR2: SGHNT, YYREEE (reference sequence).

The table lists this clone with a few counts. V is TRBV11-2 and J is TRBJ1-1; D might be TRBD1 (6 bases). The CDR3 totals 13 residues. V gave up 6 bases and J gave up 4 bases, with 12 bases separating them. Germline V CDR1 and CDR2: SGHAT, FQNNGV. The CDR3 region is CASSPQTGTEAFF. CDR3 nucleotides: TGTGCCAGCAGTCCTCAGACAGGCACTGAAGCTTTCTTT.

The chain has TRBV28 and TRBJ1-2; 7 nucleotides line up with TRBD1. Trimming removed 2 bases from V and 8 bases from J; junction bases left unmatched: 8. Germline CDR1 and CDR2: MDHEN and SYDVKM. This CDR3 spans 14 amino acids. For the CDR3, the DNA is TGTGCCAGCAGTTTAATGGGGACAGCCGGCGGCTACACCTTC. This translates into CASSLMGTAGGYTF.

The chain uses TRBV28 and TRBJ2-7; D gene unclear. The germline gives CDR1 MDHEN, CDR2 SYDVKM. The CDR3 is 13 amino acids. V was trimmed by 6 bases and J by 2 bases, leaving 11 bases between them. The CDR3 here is CASRTKWTYEQYF. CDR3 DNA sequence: TGTGCCAGCAGGACCAAATGGACCTACGAGCAGTACTTC.

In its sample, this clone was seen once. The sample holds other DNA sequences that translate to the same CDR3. DNA of the CDR3: TGTGCCAGCAGCTTACTCGGAGATACGCAGTATTTT. Amino acids: CASSLLGDTQYF. This chain uses TRBV7-3 with TRBJ2-3; D is ambiguous. The CDR3 loop spans 12 amino acids. Per germline, CDR1 SGHTA and CDR2 FQGTGA. Trimming stripped 2 bases from V and 5 bases from J, with 5 bases between.

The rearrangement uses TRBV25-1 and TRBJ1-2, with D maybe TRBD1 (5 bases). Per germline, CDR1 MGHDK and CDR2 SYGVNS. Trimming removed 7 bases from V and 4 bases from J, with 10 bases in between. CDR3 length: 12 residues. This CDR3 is CASNFDSYGYTF. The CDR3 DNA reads TGTGCCAGCAATTTCGACAGCTATGGCTACACCTTC.

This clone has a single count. This CDR3 is CASSLLGTSGTTDTQYF. The DNA for the CDR3 is TGTGCCAGCAGTTTACTCGGGACTAGCGGGACCACAGATACGCAGTATTTT. V and J are TRBV28 and TRBJ2-3, with 13 bases matching TRBD2. Per the germline V gene, CDR1 is MDHEN and CDR2 is SYDVKM. Germline trimming cut 2 bases from V and 2 bases from J; bases unmatched to any gene: 4. This CDR3 region has 17 residues.

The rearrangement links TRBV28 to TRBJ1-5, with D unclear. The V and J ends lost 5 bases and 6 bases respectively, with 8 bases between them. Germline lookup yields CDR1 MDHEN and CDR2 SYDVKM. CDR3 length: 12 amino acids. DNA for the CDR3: TGTGCCAGCAGTCCTTACACTCAGCCCCAGCATTTT. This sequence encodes CASSPYTQPQHF.

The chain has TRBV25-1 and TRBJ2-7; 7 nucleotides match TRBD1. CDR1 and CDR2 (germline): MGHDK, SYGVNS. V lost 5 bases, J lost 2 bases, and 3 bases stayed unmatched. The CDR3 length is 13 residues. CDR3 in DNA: TGTGCCAGCAGTCGACAGGGCGCCTACGAGCAGTACTTC. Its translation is CASSRQGAYEQYF.

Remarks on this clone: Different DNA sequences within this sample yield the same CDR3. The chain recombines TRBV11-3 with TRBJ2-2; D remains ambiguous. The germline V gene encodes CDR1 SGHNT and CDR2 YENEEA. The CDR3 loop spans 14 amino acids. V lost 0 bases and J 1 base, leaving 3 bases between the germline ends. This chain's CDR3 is CASSLEWNTGELFF. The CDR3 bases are TGTGCCAGCAGCTTAGAGTGGAACACCGGGGAGCTGTTTTTT.

The CDR3 sequence is CASALEGAEEQFF. CDR3 bases: TGCGCCAGCGCCCTGGAAGGGGCGGAGGAGCAGTTCTTC. The genes are TRBV5-1 and TRBJ2-1; D is perhaps TRBD1 (5 bases). The CDR3 loop spans 13 amino acids. V lost 7 bases and J lost 10, with 18 bases in between. Germline values: CDR1 SGHRS, CDR2 YFSETQ. Complete variable domain (other parts from reference TRBV5-1 and TRBJ2-1): KAGVTQTPRYLIKTRGQQVTLSCSPISGHRSVSWYQQTPGQGLQFLFEYFSETQRNKGNFPGRFSGRQFSNSRSEMNVSTLELGDSALYLCASALEGAEEQFFGPGTRLTVL.

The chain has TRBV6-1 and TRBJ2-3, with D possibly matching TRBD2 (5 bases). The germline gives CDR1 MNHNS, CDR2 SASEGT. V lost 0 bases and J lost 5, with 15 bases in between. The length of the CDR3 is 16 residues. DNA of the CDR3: TGTGCCAGCAGTGAAGCGATTTCTGGACTGCTAGATACGCAGTATTTT. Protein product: CASSEAISGLLDTQYF.

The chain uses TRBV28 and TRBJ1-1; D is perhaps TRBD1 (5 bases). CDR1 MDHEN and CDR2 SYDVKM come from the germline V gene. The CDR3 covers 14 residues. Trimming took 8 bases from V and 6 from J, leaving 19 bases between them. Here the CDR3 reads CASRGAPRGAEAFF. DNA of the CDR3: TGTGCCAGCCGAGGGGCCCCCCGCGGGGCTGAAGCTTTCTTT.

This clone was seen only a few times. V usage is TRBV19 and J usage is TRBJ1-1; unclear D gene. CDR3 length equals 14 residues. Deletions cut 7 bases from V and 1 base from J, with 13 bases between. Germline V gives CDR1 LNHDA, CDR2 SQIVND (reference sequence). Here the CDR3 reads CASTTPTRNTEAFF. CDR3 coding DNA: TGTGCCAGTACCACCCCTACAAGGAACACTGAAGCTTTCTTT.

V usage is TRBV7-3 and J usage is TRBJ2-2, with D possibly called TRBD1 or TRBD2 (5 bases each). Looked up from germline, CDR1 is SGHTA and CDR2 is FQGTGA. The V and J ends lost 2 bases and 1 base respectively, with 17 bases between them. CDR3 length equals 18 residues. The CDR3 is CASSLSPGRPKNTGELFF. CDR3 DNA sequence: TGTGCCAGCAGCTTATCCCCGGGACGGCCGAAGAACACCGGGGAGCTGTTTTTT.

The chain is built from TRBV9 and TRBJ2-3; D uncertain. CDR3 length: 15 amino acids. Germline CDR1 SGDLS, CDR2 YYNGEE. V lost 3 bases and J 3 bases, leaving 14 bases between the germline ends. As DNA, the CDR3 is TGTGCCAGCAGCGCCCGGGTAGGGCGGACAGATACGCAGTATTTT. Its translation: CASSARVGRTDTQYF.

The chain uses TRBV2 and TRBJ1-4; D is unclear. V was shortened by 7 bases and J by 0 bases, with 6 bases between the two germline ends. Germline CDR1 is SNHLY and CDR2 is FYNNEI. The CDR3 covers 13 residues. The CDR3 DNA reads TGTGCCAGCACGCCGGCAACTAATGAAAAACTGTTTTTT. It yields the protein CASTPATNEKLFF.

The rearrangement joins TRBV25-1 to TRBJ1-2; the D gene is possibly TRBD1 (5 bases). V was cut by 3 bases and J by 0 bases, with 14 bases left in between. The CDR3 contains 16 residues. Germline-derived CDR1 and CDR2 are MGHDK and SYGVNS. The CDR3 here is CASSDTGAPANYGYTF. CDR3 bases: TGTGCCAGCAGTGACACCGGGGCCCCAGCTAACTATGGCTACACCTTC.

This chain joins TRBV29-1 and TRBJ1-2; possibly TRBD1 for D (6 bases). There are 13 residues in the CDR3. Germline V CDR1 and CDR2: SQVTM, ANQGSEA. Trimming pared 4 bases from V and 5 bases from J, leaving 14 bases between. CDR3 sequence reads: CSVGGTTEYGYTF. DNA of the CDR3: TGCAGCGTTGGGGGGACAACCGAATATGGCTACACCTTC.